This record covers a single TCR beta chain. Stage II-IVA oral cavity squamous cell carcinoma was new and untreated by systemic or radiation therapy. Blood libraries mostly used 450 to 550 ng genomic DNA, six replicates each. Method: immunoSEQ multiplex PCR; TCRdb's copy keeps in-frame clones and lacks some. The sample lists tens of thousands of clones, about 86% occurring once. This entry is derived from a study of neoadjuvant anti-PD-1 for oral cavity cancer. Study-wide background: Before surgery, most patients got three to four biweekly 3 mg/kg nivolumab doses.

Trimming left V 4 bases short and J 4 bases short, with 10 bases between. Per the germline V gene, CDR1 is MNHEY and CDR2 is SVGAGI. The CDR3 loop spans 13 amino acids. This receptor was taken from a person aged 40-85 years with oral cavity squamous cell carcinoma. The specimen was PBMCs, collected before nivolumab (anti-PD-1) treatment. The V call is TRBV6-5, the J call TRBJ1-2; D gene ambiguous. The CDR3 loop is CASSSGIFYGYTF. CDR3 sequence (DNA): TGTGCCAGCAGTTCCGGGATATTCTATGGCTACACCTTC.